The 8 T cell receptor beta chains reported below all come from one sample, sequenced in a study of early T cells in non-severe SARS-CoV-2 infection. MiXCR, applied by TCRdb to the 5' RACE reads, yields one record per CDR3 protein. The sample has 45,000 to 60,000 distinct CDR3 sequences; about 8.4% are singletons. The sequenced sample was whole blood. The receptor set was obtained from an adult who was a healthcare worker with PCR-confirmed SARS-CoV-2 infection or an uninfected control (not recorded which).

There are a few counts of this clonotype. The rearrangement joins TRBV7-2 to TRBJ2-5; 8 nucleotides align to TRBD1. CDR3 size: 15 residues. Germline V CDR1 and CDR2: SGHTA, FQGNSA. The trim removed 8 bases at V and 2 bases at J, leaving 10 bases unmatched. The chain's CDR3 is CASSKTTGGQETQYF. DNA of the CDR3: TGTGCCAGCTCAAAAACCACAGGGGGTCAAGAGACCCAGTACTTC.

This clonotype has just a few counts. The gene calls are TRBV28 and TRBJ1-5; D uncertain. CDR3 size: 13 residues. V was trimmed by 7 bases and J by 4 bases, leaving 11 bases between them. CDR1 and CDR2 from the germline V gene are MDHEN and SYDVKM. The CDR3 protein is CASKRQFNQPQHF. The CDR3 DNA reads as TGTGCCAGCAAGAGGCAGTTTAATCAGCCCCAGCATTTT.

This clonotype was recorded a few times. V and J are TRBV6-1 and TRBJ2-1; 14 bases map to TRBD2. Unmatched junction bases numbered 2, after V lost 8 bases and J lost 5 bases. The germline V gene encodes CDR1 MNHNS and CDR2 SASEGT. This CDR3 is built from 14 residues. CDR3 in amino acids: CASRLAGGNNEQFF. In nucleotides, the CDR3 is TGTGCCAGCCGACTAGCGGGAGGGAACAATGAGCAGTTCTTC.

The rearrangement joins TRBV28 to TRBJ1-6; weak D call: TRBD1 (5 bases). Germline V gives CDR1 MDHEN, CDR2 SYDVKM. This CDR3 has 14 amino acids. V lost 3 bases and J 8 bases, leaving 11 bases between the germline ends. The CDR3 protein is CASSLGVEHSPLHF. The CDR3 DNA sequence: TGTGCCAGCAGTTTGGGGGTTGAACATTCACCCCTCCACTTT.

This clonotype appeared a few times. The genes are TRBV12-3 or TRBV12-4 and TRBJ2-7, with TRBD1 matching over 7 bases. The CDR3 extends over 13 amino acids. The trim removed 6 bases at V and 6 bases at J, leaving 8 bases unmatched. The CDR3 DNA reads as TGTGCCAGCAGGACAGGGTTTTTGGGCGAGCAGTACTTC. Encoded protein: CASRTGFLGEQYF.

This clonotype has more than one count but fewer than ten. V is TRBV7-9 and J is TRBJ2-2; no definite D call. The CDR3 extends over 13 amino acids. Trimming left V 6 bases short and J 5 bases short, with 10 bases between. Germline V lookup: CDR1 SEHNR, CDR2 FQNEAQ (reference sequence). CDR3 nucleotide sequence: TGTGCCAGCAGTCTCGACATTACCGGGGAGCTGTTTTTT. Translation gives CASSLDITGELFF.

This clonotype was detected a few times. This chain connects TRBV30 to TRBJ1-3; D not resolved. The CDR3 covers 13 residues. Germline V gene lookup returns CDR1 GTSNPN and CDR2 SVGIG (reference sequence). Trimming removed 0 bases at V and 0 bases at J, with 3 bases between. In nucleotides, the CDR3 is TGTGCCTGGAGTGTTAGCTCTGGAAACACCATATATTTT. Its translation is CAWSVSSGNTIYF. Full variable domain (rest looked up from reference TRBV30 and TRBJ1-3): SQTIHQWPATLVQPVGSPLSLECTVEGTSNPNLYWYRQAAGRGLQLLFYSVGIGQISSEVPQNLSASRPQDRQFILSSKKLLLSDSGFYLCAWSVSSGNTIYFGEGSWLTVV.

This clonotype turned up a few times. This sequence joins TRBV5-1 and TRBJ2-1, with TRBD2 as a possible D gene (6 bases). CDR3 length: 15 residues. Per germline, CDR1 SGHRS and CDR2 YFSETQ. Between the trimmed V and J ends, which lost 4 bases and 4 bases, there was a span of 15 bases. This CDR3 reads CASSRGNDGYNEQFF. CDR3 sequence (DNA): TGCGCCAGCAGCCGGGGGAACGACGGGTACAATGAGCAGTTCTTC.